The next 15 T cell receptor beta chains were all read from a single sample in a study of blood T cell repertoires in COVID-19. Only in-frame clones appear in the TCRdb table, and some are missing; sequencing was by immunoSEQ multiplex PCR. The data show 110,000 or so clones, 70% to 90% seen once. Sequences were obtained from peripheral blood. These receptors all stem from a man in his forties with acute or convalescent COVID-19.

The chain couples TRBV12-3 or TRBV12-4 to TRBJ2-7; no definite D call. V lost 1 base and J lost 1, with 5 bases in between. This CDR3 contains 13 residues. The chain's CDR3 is CASSLGRSYEQYF. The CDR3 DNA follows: TGTGCCAGCAGTTTAGGCCGGTCCTACGAGCAGTACTTC.

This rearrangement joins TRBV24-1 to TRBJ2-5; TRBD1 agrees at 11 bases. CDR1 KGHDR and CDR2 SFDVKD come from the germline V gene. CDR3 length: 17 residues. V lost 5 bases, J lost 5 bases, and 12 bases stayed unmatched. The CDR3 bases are TGTGCCACCAGTGGAACCTTGGGACAGGGGGTCGAGGAGACCCAGTACTTC. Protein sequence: CATSGTLGQGVEETQYF.

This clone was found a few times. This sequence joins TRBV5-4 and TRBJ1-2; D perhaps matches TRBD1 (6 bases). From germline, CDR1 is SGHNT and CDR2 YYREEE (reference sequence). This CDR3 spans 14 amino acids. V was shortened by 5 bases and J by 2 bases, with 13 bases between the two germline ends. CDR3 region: CASSTGTQNYGYTF. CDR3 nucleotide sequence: TGTGCCAGCAGTACAGGGACCCAAAACTATGGCTACACCTTC.

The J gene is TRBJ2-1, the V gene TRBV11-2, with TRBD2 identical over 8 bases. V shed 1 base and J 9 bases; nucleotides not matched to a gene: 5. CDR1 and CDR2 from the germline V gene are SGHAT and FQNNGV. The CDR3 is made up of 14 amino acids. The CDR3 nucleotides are TGTGCCAGCAGCTTAGTGGGCGGGGGGCCTGAGCAGTTCTTC. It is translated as CASSLVGGGPEQFF.

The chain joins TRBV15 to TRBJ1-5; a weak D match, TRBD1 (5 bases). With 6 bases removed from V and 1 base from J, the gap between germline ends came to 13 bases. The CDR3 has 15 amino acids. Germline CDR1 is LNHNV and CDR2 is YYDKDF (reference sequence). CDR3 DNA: TGTGCCACCAGATCAGGGAAATTGAGCAATCAGCCCCAGCATTTT. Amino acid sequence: CATRSGKLSNQPQHF.

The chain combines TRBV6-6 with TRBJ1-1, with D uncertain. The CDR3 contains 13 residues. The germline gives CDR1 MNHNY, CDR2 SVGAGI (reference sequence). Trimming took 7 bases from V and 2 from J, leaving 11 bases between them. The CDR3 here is CASIEAGNTEAFF. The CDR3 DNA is TGTGCCAGCATCGAAGCGGGCAACACTGAAGCTTTCTTT.

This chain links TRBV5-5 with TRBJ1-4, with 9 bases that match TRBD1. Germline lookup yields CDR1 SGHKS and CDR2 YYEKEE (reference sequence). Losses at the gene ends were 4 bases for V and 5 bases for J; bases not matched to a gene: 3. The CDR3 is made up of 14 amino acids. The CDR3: CASSPQGANEKLFF. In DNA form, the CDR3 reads TGTGCCAGCAGCCCACAGGGGGCCAATGAAAAACTGTTTTTT. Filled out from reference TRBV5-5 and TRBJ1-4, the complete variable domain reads DAGVTQSPTHLIKTRGQQVTLRCSPISGHKSVSWYQQVLGQGPQFIFQYYEKEERGRGNFPDRFSARQFPNYSSELNVNALLLGDSALYLCASSPQGANEKLFFGSGTQLSVL.

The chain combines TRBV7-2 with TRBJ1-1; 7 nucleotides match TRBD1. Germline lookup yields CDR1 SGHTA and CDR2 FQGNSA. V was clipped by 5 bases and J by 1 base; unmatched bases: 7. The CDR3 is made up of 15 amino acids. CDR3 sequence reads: CASSRLGTENTEAFF. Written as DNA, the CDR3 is TGTGCCAGCAGCCGGCTCGGGACAGAGAACACTGAAGCTTTCTTT.

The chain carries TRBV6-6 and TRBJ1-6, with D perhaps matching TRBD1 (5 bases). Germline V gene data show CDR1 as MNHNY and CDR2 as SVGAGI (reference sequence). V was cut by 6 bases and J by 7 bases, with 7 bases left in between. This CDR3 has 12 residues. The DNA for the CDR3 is TGTGCCAGCAGCAGGGAAAATTCACCCCTCCACTTT. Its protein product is CASSRENSPLHF.

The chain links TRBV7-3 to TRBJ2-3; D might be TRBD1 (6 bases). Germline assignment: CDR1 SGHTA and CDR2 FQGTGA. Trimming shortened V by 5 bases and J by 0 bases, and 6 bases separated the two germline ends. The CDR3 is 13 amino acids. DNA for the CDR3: TGTGCCAGCAGCAGGGGGAGCACAGATACGCAGTATTTT. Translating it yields CASSRGSTDTQYF.

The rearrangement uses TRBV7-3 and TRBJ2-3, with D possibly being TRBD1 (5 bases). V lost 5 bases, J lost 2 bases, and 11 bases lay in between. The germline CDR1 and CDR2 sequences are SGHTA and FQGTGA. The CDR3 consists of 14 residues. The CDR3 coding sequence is TGTGCCAGCAGCCTCCGGACAACCACAGATACGCAGTATTTT. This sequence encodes CASSLRTTTDTQYF.

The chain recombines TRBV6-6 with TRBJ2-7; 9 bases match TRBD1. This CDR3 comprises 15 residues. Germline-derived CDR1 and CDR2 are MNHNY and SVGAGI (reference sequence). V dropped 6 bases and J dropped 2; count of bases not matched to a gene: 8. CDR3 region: CASRPPGQGTYEQYF. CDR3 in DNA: TGTGCCAGCAGGCCCCCGGGACAGGGTACCTACGAGCAGTACTTC.

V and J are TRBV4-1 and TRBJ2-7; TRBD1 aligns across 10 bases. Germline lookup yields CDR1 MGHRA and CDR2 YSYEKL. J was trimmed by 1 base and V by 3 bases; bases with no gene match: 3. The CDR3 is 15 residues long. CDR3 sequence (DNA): TGCGCCAGCAGCCAGAGGGGACAGGGGTCCTACGAGCAGTACTTC. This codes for CASSQRGQGSYEQYF.

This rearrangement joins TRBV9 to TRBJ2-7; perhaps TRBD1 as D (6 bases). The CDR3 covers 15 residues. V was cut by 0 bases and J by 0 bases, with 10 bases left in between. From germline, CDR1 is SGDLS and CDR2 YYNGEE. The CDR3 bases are TGTGCCAGCAGCGTAGCAACAGGGAGCTCCTACGAGCAGTACTTC. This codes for CASSVATGSSYEQYF.

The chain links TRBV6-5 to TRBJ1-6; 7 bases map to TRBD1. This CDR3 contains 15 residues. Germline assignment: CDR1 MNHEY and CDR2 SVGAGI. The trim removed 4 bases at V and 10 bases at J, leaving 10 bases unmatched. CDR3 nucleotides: TGTGCCAGCAGTTTCCGGGACAGCGCGGGCTCACCCCTCCACTTT. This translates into CASSFRDSAGSPLHF.